This T cell receptor beta chain was identified in a study of T-cell reconstitution after alpha-beta-depleted transplantation in children. The TCRbeta library was prepared with unique molecular identifiers. One entry per CDR3 protein, called by TCRdb with MiXCR from the PCR reads. Here the sample spans 400,000 to 500,000 distinct CDR3 sequences, roughly 11% being singletons. This clonotype occurred a few times. This CDR3 has 14 amino acids. The V gene's germline CDR1 is LNHDA and CDR2 SQIVND (reference sequence). Trimming shortened V by 2 bases and J by 0 bases, and 6 bases separated the two germline ends.

The chain employs TRBV19 and TRBJ2-3; no definite D call. This clonotype originated in a human donor who donated a stem cell graft to a child with acute myeloid leukemia. The material sequenced was PBMCs from the stem cell graft donor, taken from the stem cell graft. CDR3 sequence reads: CASSITVSTDTQYF. As DNA, the CDR3 is TGTGCCAGTAGTATAACAGTGAGCACAGATACGCAGTATTTT.